The rows below give T cell receptor beta chains drawn from one sample of a study of OX40 agonist ivuxolimab in advanced cancers. Clones were read by immunoSEQ multiplex PCR, and TCRdb kept only the in-frame ones, dropping some. Here the sample spans just under 20,000 clones, around 80% being singletons. Sequences were derived from CD4+ or CD8+ T cells sorted from blood, sampled in a trial of the OX40 agonist ivuxolimab. These receptors all stem from an adult with an advanced solid tumor such as melanoma, head and neck, liver or kidney cancer. CDR3s include the opening cysteine and the closing phenylalanine or tryptophan. The D gene is left open where the match is weak.

d_call	j_call	cdr3_length	v_call	cdr3_aa	cdr3_nt
TRBD2	TRBJ2-3	16	TRBV9	CASSGGAGGRTDTQYF	TGTGCCAGCAGCGGGGGAGCGGGGGGTAGGACAGATACGCAGTATTTT
.	TRBJ1-6	13	TRBV2	CASSESGVSPLHF	TGTGCCAGCAGTGAATCAGGGGTTTCACCCCTCCACTTT
.	TRBJ2-7	16	TRBV6-5	CASSYKGTGGSYEQYF	TGTGCCAGCAGTTACAAGGGGACTGGCGGATCCTACGAGCAGTACTTC
TRBD1	TRBJ1-6	15	TRBV5-6	CASSRSGQVNSPLHF	TGTGCCAGCAGCCGAAGCGGACAGGTTAATTCACCCCTCCACTTT
.	TRBJ2-2	15	TRBV4-3	CASSQGVPGAGELFF	TGCGCCAGCAGCCAAGGTGTTCCGGGAGCCGGGGAGCTGTTTTTT
TRBD2	TRBJ2-3	16	TRBV10-2	CASTPQLAVSGGGQYF	TGCGCCAGCACCCCGCAACTAGCGGTCTCCGGGGGGGGGCAGTATTTT
TRBD1	TRBJ1-1	15	TRBV19	CASSIDPDRGVTAFF	TGTGCCAGTAGTATCGACCCAGACAGGGGAGTGACGGCTTTCTTT
.	TRBJ2-2	17	TRBV18	CASSPRQGTANTGELFF	TGTGCCAGCTCACCAAGGCAGGGGACTGCAAACACCGGGGAGCTGTTTTTT
.	TRBJ2-1	13	TRBV29-1	CSVWTGRANEQFF	TGCAGCGTTTGGACTGGCAGGGCCAATGAGCAGTTCTTC
TRBD1	TRBJ1-6	15	TRBV28	CASSRKQGANSPLHF	TGTGCCAGCAGCCGTAAACAGGGGGCCAATTCACCCCTCCACTTT
TRBD1	TRBJ2-1	14	TRBV6-1	CASRGQGAYNEQFF	TGTGCCAGCAGGGGACAGGGGGCTTACAATGAGCAGTTCTTC
.	TRBJ2-6	22	TRBV9	CASSVAKDLGALGTSGANVLTF	TGTGCCAGCAGCGTAGCAAAGGACCTAGGGGCCCTCGGGACCTCTGGGGCCAACGTCCTGACTTTC
.	TRBJ2-3	15	TRBV7-2	CASSLSGGPTDTQYF	TGTGCCAGCAGCTTATCTGGGGGGCCTACAGATACGCAGTATTTT